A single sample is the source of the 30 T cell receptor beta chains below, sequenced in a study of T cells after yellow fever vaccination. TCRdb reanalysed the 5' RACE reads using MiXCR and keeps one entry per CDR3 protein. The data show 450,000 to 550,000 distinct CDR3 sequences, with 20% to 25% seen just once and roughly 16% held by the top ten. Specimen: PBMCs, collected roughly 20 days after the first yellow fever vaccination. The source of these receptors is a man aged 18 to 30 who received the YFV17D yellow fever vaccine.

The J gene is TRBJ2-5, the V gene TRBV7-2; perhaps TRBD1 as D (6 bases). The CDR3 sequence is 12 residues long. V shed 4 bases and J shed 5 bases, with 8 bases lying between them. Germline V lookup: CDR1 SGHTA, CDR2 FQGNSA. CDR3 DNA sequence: TGTGCCAGCAGCTACAGGGCGGAGACCCAGTACTTC. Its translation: CASSYRAETQYF.

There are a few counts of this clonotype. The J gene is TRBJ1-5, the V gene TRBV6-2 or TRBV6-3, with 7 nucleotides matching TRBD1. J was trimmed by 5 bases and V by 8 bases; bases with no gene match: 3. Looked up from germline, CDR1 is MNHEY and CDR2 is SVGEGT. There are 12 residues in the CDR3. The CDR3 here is CASWTGDQPQHF. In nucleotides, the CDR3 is TGTGCCAGCTGGACAGGAGATCAGCCCCAGCATTTT.

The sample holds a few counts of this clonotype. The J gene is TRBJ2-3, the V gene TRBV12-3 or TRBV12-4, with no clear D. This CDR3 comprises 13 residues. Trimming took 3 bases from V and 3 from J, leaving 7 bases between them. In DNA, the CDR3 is TGTGCCAGCAGTTTTGGGGAAACAGATACGCAGTATTTT. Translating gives CASSFGETDTQYF.

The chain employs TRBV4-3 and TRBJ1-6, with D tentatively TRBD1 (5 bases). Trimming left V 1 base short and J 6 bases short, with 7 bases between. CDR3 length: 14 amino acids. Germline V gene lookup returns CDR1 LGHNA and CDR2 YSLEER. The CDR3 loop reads CASSQGQSNSPLHF. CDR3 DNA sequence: TGCGCCAGCAGCCAAGGACAGAGTAATTCACCCCTCCACTTT.

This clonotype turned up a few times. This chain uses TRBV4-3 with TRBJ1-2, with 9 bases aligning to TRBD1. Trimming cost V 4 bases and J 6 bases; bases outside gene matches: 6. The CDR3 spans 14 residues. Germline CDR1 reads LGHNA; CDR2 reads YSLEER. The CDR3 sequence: CASSPRQGVDGYTF. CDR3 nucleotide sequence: TGCGCCAGCAGCCCAAGACAGGGGGTGGATGGCTACACCTTC.

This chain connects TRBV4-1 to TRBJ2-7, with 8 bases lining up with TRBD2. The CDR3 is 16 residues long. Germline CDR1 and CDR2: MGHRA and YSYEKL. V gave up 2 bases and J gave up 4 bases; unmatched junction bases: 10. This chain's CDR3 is CASSQRPGGEHYEQYF. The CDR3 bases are TGCGCCAGCAGCCAACGTCCGGGAGGGGAGCATTACGAGCAGTACTTC.

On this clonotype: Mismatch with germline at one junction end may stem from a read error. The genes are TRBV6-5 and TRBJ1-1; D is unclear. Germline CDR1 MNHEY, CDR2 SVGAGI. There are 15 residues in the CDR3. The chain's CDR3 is CASRYSFSLNSEAFF. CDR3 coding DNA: TGTGCCAGCAGGTACTCCTTTAGTTTGAACAGTGAAGCTTTCTTT.

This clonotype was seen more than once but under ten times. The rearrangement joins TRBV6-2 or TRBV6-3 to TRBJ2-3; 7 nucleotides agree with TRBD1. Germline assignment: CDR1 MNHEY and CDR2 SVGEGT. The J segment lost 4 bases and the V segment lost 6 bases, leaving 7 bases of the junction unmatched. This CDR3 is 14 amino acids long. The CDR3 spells CASSRDSHADTQYF. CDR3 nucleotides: TGTGCCAGCAGCCGGGACAGCCACGCAGATACGCAGTATTTT.

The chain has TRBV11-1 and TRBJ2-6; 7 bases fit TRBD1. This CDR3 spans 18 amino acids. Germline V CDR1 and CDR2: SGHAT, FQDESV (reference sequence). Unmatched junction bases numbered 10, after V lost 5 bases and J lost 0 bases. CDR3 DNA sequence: TGTGCCAGCAGCGCCCGGGACAGTCGTTACTCTGGGGCCAACGTCCTGACTTTC. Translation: CASSARDSRYSGANVLTF.

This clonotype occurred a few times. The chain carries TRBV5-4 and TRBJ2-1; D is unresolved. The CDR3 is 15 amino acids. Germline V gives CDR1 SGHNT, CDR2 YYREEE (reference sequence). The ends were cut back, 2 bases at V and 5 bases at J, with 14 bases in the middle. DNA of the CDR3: TGTGCCAGCAGCTTCCGCTTTCGAGGAAACAATGAGCAGTTCTTC. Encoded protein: CASSFRFRGNNEQFF.

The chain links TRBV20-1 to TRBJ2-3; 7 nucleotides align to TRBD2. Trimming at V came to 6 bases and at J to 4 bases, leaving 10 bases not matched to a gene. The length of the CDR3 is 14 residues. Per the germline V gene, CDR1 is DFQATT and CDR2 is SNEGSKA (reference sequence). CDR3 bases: TGCAGTGCCCCTACCCTAGCGGCATCAGATACGCAGTATTTT. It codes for CSAPTLAASDTQYF.

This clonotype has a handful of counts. CDR3 in DNA: TGCGCCAGCAGCCGACAGAGTCCGAATGAAAAACTGTTTTTT. Translating gives CASSRQSPNEKLFF. The J gene is TRBJ1-4, the V gene TRBV5-1; possible D gene TRBD1, 5 bases. The CDR3 length is 14 residues. Trimming pared 4 bases from V and 5 bases from J, leaving 12 bases between. Germline V gene lookup returns CDR1 SGHRS and CDR2 YFSETQ.

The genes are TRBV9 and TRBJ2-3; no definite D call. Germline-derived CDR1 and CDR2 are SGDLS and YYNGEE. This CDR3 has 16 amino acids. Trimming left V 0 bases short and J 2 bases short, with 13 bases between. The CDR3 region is CASSVGRSSVTDTQYF. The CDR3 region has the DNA TGTGCCAGCAGCGTAGGAAGGTCCTCCGTCACAGATACGCAGTATTTT.

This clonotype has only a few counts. Here the CDR3 reads CASATGPRFQYF. The CDR3 DNA reads TGTGCCAGCGCCACGGGACCGCGTTTTCAGTACTTC. The V and J genes are TRBV11-2 and TRBJ2-4; D may match TRBD1 or TRBD2 (5 bases each). The CDR3 is made up of 12 amino acids. The germline V and J ends were trimmed by 8 bases and 11 bases, with 16 bases remaining between them. Germline V gene lookup returns CDR1 SGHAT and CDR2 FQNNGV.

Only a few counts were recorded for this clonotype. The CDR3 DNA follows: TGCGCCAGCAGCCAAGGGACACTTATGAACACTGAAGCTTTCTTT. Its protein is CASSQGTLMNTEAFF. The gene calls are TRBV4-3 and TRBJ1-1; D may be TRBD1 (5 bases). The CDR3 sequence is 15 residues long. Per the germline V gene, CDR1 is LGHNA and CDR2 is YSLEER. V lost 1 base, J lost 0 bases, and 9 bases lay in between.

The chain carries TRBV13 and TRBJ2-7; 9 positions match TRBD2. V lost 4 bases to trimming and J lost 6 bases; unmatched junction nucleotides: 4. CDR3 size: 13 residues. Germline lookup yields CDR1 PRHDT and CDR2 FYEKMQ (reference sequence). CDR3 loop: CASSSGLAGEQYV. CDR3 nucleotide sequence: TGTGCCAGCAGCTCGGGACTAGCCGGCGAGCAGTACGTC.

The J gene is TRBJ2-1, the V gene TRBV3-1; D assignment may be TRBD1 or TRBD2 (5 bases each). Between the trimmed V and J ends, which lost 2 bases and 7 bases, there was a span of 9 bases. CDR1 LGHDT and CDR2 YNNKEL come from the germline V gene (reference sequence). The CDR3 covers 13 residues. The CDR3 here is CASSQTRENEQFF. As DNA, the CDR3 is TGTGCCAGCAGCCAAACCAGGGAGAATGAGCAGTTCTTC.

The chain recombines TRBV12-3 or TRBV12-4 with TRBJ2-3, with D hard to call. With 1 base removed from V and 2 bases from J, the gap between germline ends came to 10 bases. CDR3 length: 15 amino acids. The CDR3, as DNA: TGTGCCAGCAGTTTAGTTGGGTCCCTCACAGATACGCAGTATTTT. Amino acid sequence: CASSLVGSLTDTQYF.

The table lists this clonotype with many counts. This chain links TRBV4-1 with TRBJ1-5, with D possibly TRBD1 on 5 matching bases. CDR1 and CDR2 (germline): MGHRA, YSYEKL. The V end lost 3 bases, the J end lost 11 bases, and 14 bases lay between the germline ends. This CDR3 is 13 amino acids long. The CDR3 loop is CASSHDPQGSQHF. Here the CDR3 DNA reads TGCGCCAGCAGCCACGACCCCCAGGGTTCCCAGCATTTT.

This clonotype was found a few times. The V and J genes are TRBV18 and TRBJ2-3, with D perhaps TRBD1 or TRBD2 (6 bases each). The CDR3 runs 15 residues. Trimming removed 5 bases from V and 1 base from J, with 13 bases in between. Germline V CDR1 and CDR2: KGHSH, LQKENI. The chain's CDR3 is CASSVIGGRTDTQYF. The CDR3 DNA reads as TGTGCCAGCTCAGTTATCGGGGGCCGCACAGATACGCAGTATTTT.

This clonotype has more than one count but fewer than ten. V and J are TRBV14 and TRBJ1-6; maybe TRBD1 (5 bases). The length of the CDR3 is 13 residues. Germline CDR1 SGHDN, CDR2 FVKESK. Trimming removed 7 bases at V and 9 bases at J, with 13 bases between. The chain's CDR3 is CASNIGGTSPLHF. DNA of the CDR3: TGTGCCAGCAACATTGGGGGGACTTCACCCCTCCACTTT.

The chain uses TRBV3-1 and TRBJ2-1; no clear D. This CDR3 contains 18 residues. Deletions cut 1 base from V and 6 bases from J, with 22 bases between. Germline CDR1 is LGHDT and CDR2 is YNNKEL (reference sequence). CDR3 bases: TGTGCCAGCAGCCAAGTCCTCCATGGGTCGTTTTCTATCAATGAGCAGTTCTTC. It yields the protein CASSQVLHGSFSINEQFF.

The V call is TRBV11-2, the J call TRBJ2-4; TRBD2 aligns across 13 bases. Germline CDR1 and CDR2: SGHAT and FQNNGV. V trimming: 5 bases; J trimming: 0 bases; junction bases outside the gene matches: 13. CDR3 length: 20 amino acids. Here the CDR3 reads CASSPPGRTSGRLAKNIQYF. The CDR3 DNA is TGTGCCAGCAGCCCACCGGGCAGGACTAGCGGGAGACTAGCCAAAAACATTCAGTACTTC.

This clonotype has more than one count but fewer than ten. This CDR3 is CASSAAGGPAETQYF. The CDR3, as DNA: TGTGCCAGCAGTGCAGCGGGGGGGCCAGCAGAGACCCAGTACTTC. This chain uses TRBV2 with TRBJ2-5; TRBD2 matches at 10 bases. V shed 4 bases, J shed 4 bases, and the junction held 6 bases outside the gene matches. Looked up from germline, CDR1 is SNHLY and CDR2 is FYNNEI. This CDR3 has 15 amino acids.

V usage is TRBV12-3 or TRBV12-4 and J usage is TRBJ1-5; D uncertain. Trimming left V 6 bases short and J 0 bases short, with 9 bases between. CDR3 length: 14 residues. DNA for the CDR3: TGTGCCAGCAGCTGGGGTTCTAGCAATCAGCCCCAGCATTTT. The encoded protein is CASSWGSSNQPQHF.

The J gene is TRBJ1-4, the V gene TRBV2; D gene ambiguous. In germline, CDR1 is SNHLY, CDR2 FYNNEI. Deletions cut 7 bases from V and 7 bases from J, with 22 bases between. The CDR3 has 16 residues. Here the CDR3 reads CASMNLPGLLGEKLFF. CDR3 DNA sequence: TGTGCCAGCATGAACCTACCGGGTCTGCTAGGTGAAAAACTGTTTTTT.

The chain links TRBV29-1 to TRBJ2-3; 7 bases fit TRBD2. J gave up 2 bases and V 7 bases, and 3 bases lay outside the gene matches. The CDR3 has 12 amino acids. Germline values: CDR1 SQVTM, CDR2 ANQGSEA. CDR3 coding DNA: TGCAGCGCGGGGGGACCCACAGATACGCAGTATTTT. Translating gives CSAGGPTDTQYF.

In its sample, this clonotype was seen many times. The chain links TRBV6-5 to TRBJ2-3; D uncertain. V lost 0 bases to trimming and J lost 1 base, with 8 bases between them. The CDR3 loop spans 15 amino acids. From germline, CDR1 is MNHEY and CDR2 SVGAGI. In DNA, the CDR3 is TGTGCCAGCAGTTACTCGTTGGGCCGCACAGATACGCAGTATTTT. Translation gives CASSYSLGRTDTQYF.

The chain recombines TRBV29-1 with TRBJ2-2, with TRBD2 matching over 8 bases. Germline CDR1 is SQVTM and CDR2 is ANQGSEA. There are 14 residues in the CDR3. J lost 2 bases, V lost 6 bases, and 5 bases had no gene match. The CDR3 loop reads CSVGTRYNTGELFF. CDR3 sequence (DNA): TGCAGCGTGGGGACTAGATATAACACCGGGGAGCTGTTTTTT.

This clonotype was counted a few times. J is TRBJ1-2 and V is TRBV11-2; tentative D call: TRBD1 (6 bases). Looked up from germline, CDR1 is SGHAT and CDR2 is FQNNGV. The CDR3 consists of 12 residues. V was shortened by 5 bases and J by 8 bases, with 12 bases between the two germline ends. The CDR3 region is CASSPDRTGYTF. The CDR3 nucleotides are TGTGCCAGCAGCCCCGACAGGACGGGCTACACCTTC.